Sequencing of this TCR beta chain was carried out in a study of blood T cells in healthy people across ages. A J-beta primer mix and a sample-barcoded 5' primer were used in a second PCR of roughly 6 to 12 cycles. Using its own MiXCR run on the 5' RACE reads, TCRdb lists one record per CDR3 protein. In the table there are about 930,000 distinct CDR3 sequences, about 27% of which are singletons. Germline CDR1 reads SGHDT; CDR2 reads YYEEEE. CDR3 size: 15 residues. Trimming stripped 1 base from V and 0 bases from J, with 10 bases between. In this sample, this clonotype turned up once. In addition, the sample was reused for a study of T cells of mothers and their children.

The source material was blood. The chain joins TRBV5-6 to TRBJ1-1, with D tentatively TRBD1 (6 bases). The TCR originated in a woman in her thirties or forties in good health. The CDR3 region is CASSLRGTMNTEAFF. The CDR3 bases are TGTGCCAGCAGCTTGCGCGGGACAATGAACACTGAAGCTTTCTTT.